A selection of T cell receptor beta chains follows, all from one sample in a study of blood T cells in healthy people across ages. TCRdb re-called the 5' RACE reads through MiXCR, storing one row per CDR3 protein. The data contain approximately 1.5 million distinct CDR3 sequences, about 32% of them singletons. The sample was blood. These receptors were obtained from a woman in her thirties in good health. Both conserved end residues are part of each CDR3. Each record gives: V gene, D gene, clone size, J gene, CDR3 protein, CDR3 DNA. D genes are given only for firm matches. Clone size, where shown, is once, few, many, or a class for clones that have expanded.

V gene: TRBV18; D gene: NA; clone size: NA; J gene: TRBJ1-6; CDR3 protein: CASSLNYNSPLHF; CDR3 DNA: TGTGCCAGCTCACTAAACTATAATTCACCCCTCCACTTT
V gene: TRBV5-1; D gene: TRBD2; clone size: few; J gene: TRBJ2-3; CDR3 protein: CASSCVAGGPSTDTQYF; CDR3 DNA: TGCGCCAGCAGTTGCGTGGCGGGAGGCCCTAGCACAGATACGCAGTATTTT
V gene: TRBV12-3/TRBV12-4; D gene: NA; clone size: once; J gene: TRBJ2-1; CDR3 protein: CAGSLLASWDEQFF; CDR3 DNA: TGTGCCGGCAGTTTGCTAGCGAGTTGGGATGAGCAGTTCTTC
V gene: TRBV20-1; D gene: NA; clone size: NA; J gene: TRBJ2-3; CDR3 protein: CSAPGIRTDTQYF; CDR3 DNA: TGCAGTGCCCCCGGGATCCGCACAGATACGCAGTATTTT
V gene: TRBV7-2; D gene: TRBD1; clone size: NA; J gene: TRBJ1-6; CDR3 protein: CASSLVGTAYNSPLHF; CDR3 DNA: TGTGCCAGCAGCTTGGTCGGGACAGCCTATAATTCACCCCTCCACTTT
V gene: TRBV5-6; D gene: TRBD2; clone size: NA; J gene: TRBJ2-7; CDR3 protein: CASSWRSSGGTYEQYF; CDR3 DNA: TGTGCCAGCAGCTGGAGATCTAGCGGGGGAACCTACGAGCAGTACTTC
V gene: TRBV11-2; D gene: NA; clone size: few; J gene: TRBJ2-7; CDR3 protein: CASSLLNQGGEQYF; CDR3 DNA: TGTGCCAGCAGCCTCCTGAACCAAGGGGGCGAGCAGTACTTC
V gene: TRBV7-3; D gene: NA; clone size: NA; J gene: TRBJ2-1; CDR3 protein: CASNAGASSYNEQFF; CDR3 DNA: TGTGCCAGCAATGCGGGGGCGAGCTCCTACAATGAGCAGTTCTTC
V gene: TRBV5-1; D gene: NA; clone size: NA; J gene: TRBJ2-2; CDR3 protein: CASSLVPGSNTGELFF; CDR3 DNA: TGCGCCAGCAGCTTGGTACCCGGATCGAACACCGGGGAGCTGTTTTTT
V gene: TRBV7-6; D gene: TRBD2; clone size: NA; J gene: TRBJ2-3; CDR3 protein: CASSVLTSGFTDTQYF; CDR3 DNA: TGTGCCAGCAGTGTCTTAACTAGCGGGTTCACAGATACGCAGTATTTT
V gene: TRBV6-1; D gene: TRBD2; clone size: NA; J gene: TRBJ2-1; CDR3 protein: CASSETSGSSIEQFF; CDR3 DNA: TGTGCCAGCAGTGAGACTAGCGGGAGTTCAATTGAGCAGTTCTTC
V gene: TRBV4-1; D gene: TRBD2; clone size: NA; J gene: TRBJ2-2; CDR3 protein: CASSPIAGGPFGERFF; CDR3 DNA: TGCGCCAGCAGCCCCATCGCGGGAGGGCCTTTCGGGGAGCGGTTTTTT
V gene: TRBV3-1; D gene: NA; clone size: few; J gene: TRBJ2-2; CDR3 protein: CASSRVGELFF; CDR3 DNA: TGTGCCAGCAGCCGTGTCGGGGAGCTGTTTTTT
V gene: TRBV2; D gene: NA; clone size: NA; J gene: TRBJ2-4; CDR3 protein: CASSEGQPAQNIQYF; CDR3 DNA: TGTGCCAGCAGTGAAGGACAACCAGCTCAGAACATTCAGTACTTC
V gene: TRBV25-1; D gene: NA; clone size: NA; J gene: TRBJ1-2; CDR3 protein: CASWEGLGGYTF; CDR3 DNA: TGTGCCAGCTGGGAGGGCTTGGGCGGCTACACCTTC